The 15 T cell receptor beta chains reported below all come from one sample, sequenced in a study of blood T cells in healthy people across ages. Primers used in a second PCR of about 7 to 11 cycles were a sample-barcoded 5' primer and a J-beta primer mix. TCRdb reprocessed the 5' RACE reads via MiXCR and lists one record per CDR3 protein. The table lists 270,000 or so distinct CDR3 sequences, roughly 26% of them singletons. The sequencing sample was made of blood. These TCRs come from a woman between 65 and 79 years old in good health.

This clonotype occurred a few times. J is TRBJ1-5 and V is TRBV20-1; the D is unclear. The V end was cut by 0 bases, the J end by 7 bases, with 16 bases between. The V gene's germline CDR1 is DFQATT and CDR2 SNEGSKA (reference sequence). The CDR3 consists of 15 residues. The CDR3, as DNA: TGCAGTGCTAGAGAGATGGCGGGAATGGGGCAGCCCCAGCATTTT. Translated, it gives CSAREMAGMGQPQHF.

The DNA for the CDR3 is TGTGCCAGCAGCCCCCGAGAGGGACGCGAGGCGGATACGCAGTATTTT. Residues: CASSPREGREADTQYF. The chain has TRBV9 and TRBJ2-3; the D call may be TRBD1 or TRBD2 (5 bases each). Germline V gives CDR1 SGDLS, CDR2 YYNGEE. The germline V and J ends were trimmed by 4 bases and 6 bases, with 21 bases remaining between them. This CDR3 has 16 residues.

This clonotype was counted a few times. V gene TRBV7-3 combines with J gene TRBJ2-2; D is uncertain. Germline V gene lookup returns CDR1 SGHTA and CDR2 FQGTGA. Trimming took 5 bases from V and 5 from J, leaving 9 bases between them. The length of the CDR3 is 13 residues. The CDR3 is CASSDRVTGELFF. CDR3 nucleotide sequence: TGTGCCAGCAGCGATAGAGTAACCGGGGAGCTGTTTTTT.

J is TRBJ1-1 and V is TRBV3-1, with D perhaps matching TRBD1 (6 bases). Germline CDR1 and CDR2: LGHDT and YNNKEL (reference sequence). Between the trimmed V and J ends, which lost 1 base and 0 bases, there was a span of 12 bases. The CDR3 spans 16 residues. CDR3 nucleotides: TGTGCCAGCAGCCAAGTCCGCGGACAGCTGAACACTGAAGCTTTCTTT. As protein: CASSQVRGQLNTEAFF.

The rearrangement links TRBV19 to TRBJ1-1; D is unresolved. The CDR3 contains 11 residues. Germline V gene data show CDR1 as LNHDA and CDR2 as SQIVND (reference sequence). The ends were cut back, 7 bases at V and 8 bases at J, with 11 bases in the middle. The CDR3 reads CASNQAREAFF. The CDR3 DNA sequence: TGTGCCAGTAATCAGGCGAGAGAAGCTTTCTTT. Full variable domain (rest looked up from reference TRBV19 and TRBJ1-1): DGGITQSPKYLFRKEGQNVTLSCEQNLNHDAMYWYRQDPGQGLRLIYYSQIVNDFQKGDIAEGYSVSREKKESFPLTVTSAQKNPTAFYLCASNQAREAFFGQGTRLTVV.

DNA for the CDR3: TGTGCCAGCAGCGCACACGACGAGCAGTACTTC. It specifies CASSAHDEQYF. The chain recombines TRBV11-1 with TRBJ2-5; D is undetermined. The J call may be faulty, since TRBJ2-7 better matches the DNA end. Germline V gives CDR1 SGHAT, CDR2 FQDESV (reference sequence). This CDR3 has 11 amino acids.

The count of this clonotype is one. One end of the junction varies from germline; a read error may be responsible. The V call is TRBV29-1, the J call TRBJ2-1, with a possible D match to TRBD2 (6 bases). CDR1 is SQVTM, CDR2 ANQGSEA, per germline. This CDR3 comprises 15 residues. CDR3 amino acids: CSVTGGDSGRGKQLF. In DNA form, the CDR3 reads TGCAGCGTTACCGGCGGGGACTCCGGCCGGGGGAAGCAGCTCTTC.

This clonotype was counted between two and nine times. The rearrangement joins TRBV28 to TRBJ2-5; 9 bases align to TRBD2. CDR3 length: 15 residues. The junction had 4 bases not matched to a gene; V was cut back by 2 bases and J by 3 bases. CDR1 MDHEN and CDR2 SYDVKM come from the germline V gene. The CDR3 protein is CASSLETSGKETQYF. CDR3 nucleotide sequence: TGTGCCAGCAGTTTAGAGACTAGCGGTAAAGAGACCCAGTACTTC.

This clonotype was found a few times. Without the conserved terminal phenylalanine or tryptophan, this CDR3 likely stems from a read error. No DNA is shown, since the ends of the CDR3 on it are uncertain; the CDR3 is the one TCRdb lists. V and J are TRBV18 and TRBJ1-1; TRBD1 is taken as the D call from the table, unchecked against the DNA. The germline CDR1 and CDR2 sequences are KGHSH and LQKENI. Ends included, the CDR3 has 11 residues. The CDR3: CASSGAGALRI.

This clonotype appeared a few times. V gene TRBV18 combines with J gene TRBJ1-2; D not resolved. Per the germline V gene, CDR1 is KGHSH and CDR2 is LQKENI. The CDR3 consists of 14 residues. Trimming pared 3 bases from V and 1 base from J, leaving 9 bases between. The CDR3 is CASSPGQSNYGYTF. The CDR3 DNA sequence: TGTGCCAGCTCACCTGGGCAGAGTAACTATGGCTACACCTTC. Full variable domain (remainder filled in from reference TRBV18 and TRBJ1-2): NAGVMQNPRHLVRRRGQEARLRCSPMKGHSHVYWYRQLPEEGLKFMVYLQKENIIDESGMPKERFSAEFPKEGPSILRIQQVVRGDSAAYFCASSPGQSNYGYTFGSGTRLTVV.

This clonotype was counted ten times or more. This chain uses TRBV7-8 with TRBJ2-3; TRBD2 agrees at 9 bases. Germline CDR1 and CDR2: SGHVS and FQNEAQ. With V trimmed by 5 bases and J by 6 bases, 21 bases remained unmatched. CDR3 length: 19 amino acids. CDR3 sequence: CASSPRVLRAGGTEDTQYF. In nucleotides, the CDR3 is TGTGCCAGCAGCCCGCGGGTCCTCCGAGCGGGAGGTACGGAGGATACGCAGTATTTT.

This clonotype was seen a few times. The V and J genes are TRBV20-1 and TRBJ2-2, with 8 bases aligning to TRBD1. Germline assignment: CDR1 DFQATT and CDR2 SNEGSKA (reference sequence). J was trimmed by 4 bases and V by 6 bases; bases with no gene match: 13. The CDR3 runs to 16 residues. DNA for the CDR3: TGCAGTGCCCGGGACTGGACAGGGATAGGCACCGGGGAGCTGTTTTTT. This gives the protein CSARDWTGIGTGELFF.

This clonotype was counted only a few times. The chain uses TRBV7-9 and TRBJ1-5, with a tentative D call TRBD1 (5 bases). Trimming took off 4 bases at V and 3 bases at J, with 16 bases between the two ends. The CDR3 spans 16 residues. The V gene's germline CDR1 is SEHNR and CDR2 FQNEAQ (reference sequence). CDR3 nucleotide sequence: TGTGCCAGCAGCTCGAGCGGTGGAGGGGTCAATCAGCCCCAGCATTTT. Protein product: CASSSSGGGVNQPQHF.

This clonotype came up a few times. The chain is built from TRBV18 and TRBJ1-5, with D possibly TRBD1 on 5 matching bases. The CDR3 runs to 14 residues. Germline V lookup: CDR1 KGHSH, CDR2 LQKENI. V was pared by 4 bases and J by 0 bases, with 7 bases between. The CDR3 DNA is TGTGCCAGCTCACTCGGGGCTAGCAATCAGCCCCAGCATTTT. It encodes CASSLGASNQPQHF. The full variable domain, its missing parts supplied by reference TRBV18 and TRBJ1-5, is NAGVMQNPRHLVRRRGQEARLRCSPMKGHSHVYWYRQLPEEGLKFMVYLQKENIIDESGMPKERFSAEFPKEGPSILRIQQVVRGDSAAYFCASSLGASNQPQHFGDGTRLSIL.

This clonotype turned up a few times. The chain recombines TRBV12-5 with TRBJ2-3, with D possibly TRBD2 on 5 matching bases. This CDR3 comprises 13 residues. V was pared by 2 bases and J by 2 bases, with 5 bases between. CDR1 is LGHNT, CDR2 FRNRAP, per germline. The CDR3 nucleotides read TGTGCTAGTGGTTTGCGGGACACAGATACGCAGTATTTT. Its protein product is CASGLRDTDTQYF.